Presented here are 32 T cell receptor beta chains from one specimen sequenced in a study of blood T cell repertoires in COVID-19. Measured with immunoSEQ multiplex PCR; TCRdb has only the in-frame clones, and not every one. The sample contains about 270,000 clones, about nine tenths of which appear only once. The sample consisted of PBMCs or T cells enriched from blood (not recorded which). The receptors derive from a woman between 35 and 50 years old with acute COVID-19.

The genes are TRBV9 and TRBJ1-2; no firm D call. The CDR3 spans 15 residues. The germline V and J ends were trimmed by 0 bases and 8 bases, with 17 bases remaining between them. CDR1 and CDR2 from the germline V gene are SGDLS and YYNGEE. CDR3 protein: CASSVEPVNPHGYTF. CDR3 nucleotides: TGTGCCAGCAGCGTAGAGCCGGTGAATCCCCACGGCTACACCTTC.

The chain uses TRBV7-6 and TRBJ2-2; TRBD1 matches at 7 bases. The CDR3 is made up of 18 amino acids. Germline CDR1 is SGHVS and CDR2 is FNYEAQ. J lost 3 bases, V lost 5 bases, and 15 bases had no gene match. The CDR3 reads CASSPSLTGRRDTGELFF. CDR3 bases: TGTGCCAGCAGCCCTTCACTGACAGGGCGGCGGGACACCGGGGAGCTGTTTTTT. The whole variable domain, filled in from reference TRBV7-6 and TRBJ2-2, reads GAGVSQSPRYKVTKRGQDVALRCDPISGHVSLYWYRQALGQGPEFLTYFNYEAQQDKSGLPNDRFSAERPEGSISTLTIQRTEQRDSAMYRCASSPSLTGRRDTGELFFGEGSRLTVL.

Details on this clone: A read error may account for a junction end that differs from germline. The J gene is TRBJ2-5, the V gene TRBV7-8, with 7 positions matching TRBD2. Germline V gives CDR1 SGHVS, CDR2 FQNEAQ. The CDR3 spans 15 residues. CDR3 DNA sequence: TGTGCCAGCAGCCTAGCTAGCGGCAAACAAGAGACCCAGTACTTC. It specifies CASSLASGKQETQYF.

The chain recombines TRBV7-2 with TRBJ1-2; 7 bases line up with TRBD1. CDR3 length equals 14 residues. From germline, CDR1 is SGHTA and CDR2 FQGNSA. The J segment lost 0 bases and the V segment lost 3 bases, leaving 1 base of the junction unmatched. The CDR3 DNA sequence: TGTGCCAGCAGCTTGGGACAGTCTAACTATGGCTACACCTTC. It specifies CASSLGQSNYGYTF.

CDR3: CASSKQDNQPQHF. Here the CDR3 DNA reads TGTGCCAGCAGTAAACAGGATAATCAGCCCCAGCATTTT. The chain is built from TRBV6-6 and TRBJ1-5; TRBD1 might be the D (5 bases). Germline CDR1 MNHNY, CDR2 SVGAGI (reference sequence). Trimming stripped 5 bases from V and 4 bases from J, with 9 bases between. There are 13 residues in the CDR3.

This chain links TRBV11-2 with TRBJ2-7; D is uncertain. CDR3 length: 12 amino acids. V lost 4 bases, J lost 4 bases, and 8 bases lay in between. Germline CDR1 is SGHAT and CDR2 is FQNNGV. The CDR3 loop reads CASSSFGYEQYF. CDR3 bases: TGTGCCAGCAGCTCATTCGGGTACGAGCAGTACTTC.

This clone appeared once. The chain uses TRBV11-3 and TRBJ2-7; TRBD1 aligns across 8 bases. This CDR3 is 16 amino acids long. Per germline, CDR1 SGHNT and CDR2 YENEEA. With V trimmed by 4 bases and J by 6 bases, 14 bases remained unmatched. CDR3 bases: TGTGCCAGCAGCTCAGATAGACAGGGGAGGATAGGCGAGCAGTACTTC. Translating gives CASSSDRQGRIGEQYF.

J is TRBJ2-1 and V is TRBV25-1; tentatively, D is TRBD2 (6 bases). The germline gives CDR1 MGHDK, CDR2 SYGVNS. This CDR3 contains 17 residues. Trimming shortened V by 1 base and J by 4 bases, and 17 bases separated the two germline ends. As DNA, the CDR3 is TGTGCCAGCAGTGAATCAGGTTGGTATAGCGGATACAATGAGCAGTTCTTC. This codes for CASSESGWYSGYNEQFF. Variable domain in full (rest from reference TRBV25-1 and TRBJ2-1): EADIYQTPRYLVIGTGKKITLECSQTMGHDKMYWYQQDPGMELHLIHYSYGVNSTEKGDLSSESTVSRIRTEHFPLTLESARPSHTSQYLCASSESGWYSGYNEQFFGPGTRLTVL.

The CDR3 is CASSEYGSDGYTF. The CDR3 region has the DNA TGTGCCAGCAGTGAATATGGTTCAGATGGCTACACCTTC. This chain joins TRBV25-1 and TRBJ1-2; D is ambiguous. The CDR3 consists of 13 residues. Germline values: CDR1 MGHDK, CDR2 SYGVNS. V lost 0 bases and J lost 6, with 8 bases in between.

The chain joins TRBV7-2 to TRBJ1-3; D ambiguous. CDR3 length: 15 amino acids. Germline-derived CDR1 and CDR2 are SGHTA and FQGNSA. V lost 0 bases, J lost 2 bases, and 8 bases lay in between. The CDR3 DNA is TGTGCCAGCAGCTTAGCTCCCGGGACTGGAAACACCATATATTTT. It is translated as CASSLAPGTGNTIYF.

In DNA, the CDR3 is TGTGCCAGCAGTTCAATTATAGGGGAGAACAGGGGTACTTCACCCCTCCACTTT. This sequence encodes CASSSIIGENRGTSPLHF. The chain combines TRBV28 with TRBJ1-6; 7 bases are shared with TRBD1. This CDR3 contains 18 residues. V shed 4 bases, J shed 9 bases, and the junction held 18 bases outside the gene matches. Per the germline V gene, CDR1 is MDHEN and CDR2 is SYDVKM.

The V call is TRBV6-6, the J call TRBJ2-7; 9 bases match TRBD1. This CDR3 has 14 amino acids. V trimming: 6 bases; J trimming: 7 bases; junction bases outside the gene matches: 10. Germline CDR1 MNHNY, CDR2 SVGAGI (reference sequence). The CDR3 coding sequence is TGTGCCAGCAGACCTCCGGGACAGGGCCGGGAGCAGTACTTC. This codes for CASRPPGQGREQYF.

This rearrangement joins TRBV18 to TRBJ2-1; D possibly corresponds to TRBD2 (6 bases). Germline V gives CDR1 KGHSH, CDR2 LQKENI. The CDR3 has 19 residues. V gave up 1 base and J gave up 0 bases, with 19 bases separating them. CDR3: CASSPRVWEVGSSYNEQFF. In nucleotides, the CDR3 is TGTGCCAGCTCACCACGCGTATGGGAGGTCGGGAGCTCCTACAATGAGCAGTTCTTC.

CDR3 residues: CASSFRPGTGNGANVLTF. The CDR3 coding sequence is TGCGCCAGCAGCTTCCGTCCCGGGACAGGGAATGGGGCCAACGTCCTGACTTTC. This chain links TRBV5-1 with TRBJ2-6; 9 nucleotides agree with TRBD1. CDR1 and CDR2 from the germline V gene are SGHRS and YFSETQ. V was pared by 2 bases and J by 3 bases, with 9 bases of the junction left unmatched. The CDR3 consists of 18 residues.

This clone was seen a handful of times. V usage is TRBV7-2 and J usage is TRBJ1-2, with 7 bases that match TRBD1. Germline lookup yields CDR1 SGHTA and CDR2 FQGNSA. The CDR3 runs to 14 residues. With 5 bases clipped from V and 0 bases from J, the junction kept 3 bases outside the gene matches. CDR3 in amino acids: CASSRDSANYGYTF. The CDR3 coding sequence is TGTGCCAGCAGCCGGGACAGCGCTAACTATGGCTACACCTTC.

The CDR3 DNA reads as TGTGCCAGCAGCTTAGCGGGACTTCACACCGGGGAGCTGTTTTTT. It yields the protein CASSLAGLHTGELFF. This chain uses TRBV11-3 with TRBJ2-2, with TRBD2 as a possible D gene (6 bases). The CDR3 totals 15 residues. In germline, CDR1 is SGHNT, CDR2 YENEEA. V was trimmed by 1 base and J by 3 bases, leaving 9 bases between them.

The chain employs TRBV5-6 and TRBJ1-6; 7 positions match TRBD1. The germline gives CDR1 SGHDT, CDR2 YYEEEE. After removal of 4 bases from V and 7 bases from J, the junction contained 8 bases not matched to a gene. The CDR3 is 15 residues long. DNA of the CDR3: TGTGCCAGCAGCCCCCTGCTACAGGGGAATTCACCCCTCCACTTT. Its protein product is CASSPLLQGNSPLHF.

This clone was recorded once. The chain couples TRBV7-2 to TRBJ1-4; no firm D call. CDR3 length: 14 residues. Per germline, CDR1 SGHTA and CDR2 FQGNSA. Between the trimmed V and J ends, which lost 5 bases and 7 bases, there was a span of 14 bases. CDR3 bases: TGTGCCAGCAGCCCCTACGCGACTCCTGAAAAACTGTTTTTT. It encodes CASSPYATPEKLFF. The whole variable domain, remainder taken from reference TRBV7-2 and TRBJ1-4, is GAGVSQSPSNKVTEKGKDVELRCDPISGHTALYWYRQSLGQGLEFLIYFQGNSAPDKSGLPSDRFSAERTGGSVSTLTIQRTQQEDSAVYLCASSPYATPEKLFFGSGTQLSVL.

Worth noting for this clone: This CDR3 is also generated by other DNA sequences in the sample. As DNA, the CDR3 is TGTGCCAGCAGCGTAGGGCAGGGGACTGAAGCTTTCTTT. This codes for CASSVGQGTEAFF. The chain has TRBV9 and TRBJ1-1; tentatively, D is TRBD1 (6 bases). With 0 bases removed from V and 5 bases from J, the gap between germline ends came to 8 bases. The V gene's germline CDR1 is SGDLS and CDR2 YYNGEE. The CDR3 length is 13 residues.

The chain carries TRBV30 and TRBJ2-7; TRBD2 is a possible D gene (6 bases). V lost 4 bases and J lost 5, with 9 bases in between. CDR3 length: 11 amino acids. Per the germline V gene, CDR1 is GTSNPN and CDR2 is SVGIG (reference sequence). The CDR3 sequence is CAWIGGHEQYF. The CDR3, as DNA: TGTGCCTGGATTGGAGGGCACGAGCAGTACTTC.

The V and J genes are TRBV2 and TRBJ2-4; D is ambiguous. This CDR3 comprises 12 residues. Germline assignment: CDR1 SNHLY and CDR2 FYNNEI. V was trimmed by 4 bases and J by 4 bases, leaving 5 bases between them. Here the CDR3 DNA reads TGTGCCAGCAGTGGCGCTAAAAACATTCAGTACTTC. This sequence encodes CASSGAKNIQYF.

The V call is TRBV27, the J call TRBJ2-7; the match to TRBD1 covers 11 bases. The CDR3 is 14 amino acids. The germline CDR1 and CDR2 sequences are MNHEY and SMNVEV (reference sequence). Losses at the gene ends were 6 bases for V and 3 bases for J; bases not matched to a gene: 4. CDR3 protein: CASRAGTGGYEQYF. In DNA form, the CDR3 reads TGTGCCAGCAGGGCCGGGACAGGGGGCTACGAGCAGTACTTC.

The V call is TRBV14, the J call TRBJ2-2; D gene ambiguous. The V end lost 3 bases, the J end lost 2 bases, and 7 bases lay between the germline ends. The V gene's germline CDR1 is SGHDN and CDR2 FVKESK. CDR3 size: 14 residues. DNA of the CDR3: TGTGCCAGCAGCCAGGCATTAAACACCGGGGAGCTGTTTTTT. Translation: CASSQALNTGELFF.

This chain joins TRBV6-2 or TRBV6-3 and TRBJ2-2; D not resolved. CDR1 and CDR2 (germline): MNHEY, SVGEGT. V was trimmed by 6 bases and J by 4 bases, leaving 15 bases between them. This CDR3 comprises 15 residues. CDR3 region: CASSKNRRFTGELFF. CDR3 in DNA: TGTGCCAGCAGCAAAAACAGAAGATTCACCGGGGAGCTGTTTTTT.

The chain couples TRBV4-2 to TRBJ2-1, with 13 bases lining up with TRBD2. Germline lookup yields CDR1 LGHNA and CDR2 YNFKEQ. The CDR3 totals 17 residues. After removal of 4 bases from V and 12 bases from J, the junction contained 15 bases not matched to a gene. CDR3 sequence (DNA): TGTGCCAGCAGCCCCTCGACTCCCGGGACTAGCGGGGTGTCGCAGTTCTTC. Encoded protein: CASSPSTPGTSGVSQFF.

This chain joins TRBV28 and TRBJ2-3; 8 nucleotides match TRBD1. Per the germline V gene, CDR1 is MDHEN and CDR2 is SYDVKM. Trimming removed 6 bases from V and 4 bases from J; junction bases left unmatched: 6. The CDR3 runs to 14 residues. This CDR3 is CASSTDRDADTQYF. The CDR3 DNA follows: TGTGCCAGCAGCACGGACAGGGACGCAGATACGCAGTATTTT. Based on the CDR3 plus reference TRBV28 and TRBJ2-3, the full variable domain is DVKVTQSSRYLVKRTGEKVFLECVQDMDHENMFWYRQDPGLGLRLIYFSYDVKMKEKGDIPEGYSVSREKKERFSLILESASTNQTSMYLCASSTDRDADTQYFGPGTRLTVL.

The chain links TRBV5-1 to TRBJ1-3, with no clear D. V lost 0 bases and J 0 bases, leaving 13 bases between the germline ends. CDR3 length: 17 amino acids. Germline lookup yields CDR1 SGHRS and CDR2 YFSETQ. The CDR3 sequence: CASSLASISLSGNTIYF. The CDR3 nucleotides are TGCGCCAGCAGCTTGGCGTCTATTTCCCTCTCTGGAAACACCATATATTTT.

This chain joins TRBV10-1 and TRBJ1-5, with D perhaps TRBD1 (5 bases). The CDR3 has 15 amino acids. CDR1 is WNHNN and CDR2 is SYGVQD in the germline V gene (reference sequence). V lost 1 base and J lost 6, with 13 bases in between. The CDR3 DNA is TGCGCCAGCAGTGAGTGCAGGGTAGGGTGTCAGCCCCAGCATTTT. This sequence encodes CASSECRVGCQPQHF.

This chain links TRBV7-9 with TRBJ2-5, with D unclear. There are 13 residues in the CDR3. Trimming pared 1 base from V and 1 base from J, leaving 4 bases between. Germline-derived CDR1 and CDR2 are SEHNR and FQNEAQ (reference sequence). The CDR3: CASSLGSQETQYF. In nucleotides, the CDR3 is TGTGCCAGCAGCTTAGGCAGCCAAGAGACCCAGTACTTC.

The rearrangement uses TRBV9 and TRBJ2-3, with D maybe TRBD1 (6 bases). Germline V gives CDR1 SGDLS, CDR2 YYNGEE. V lost 3 bases, J lost 4 bases, and 18 bases lay in between. The CDR3 has 16 amino acids. The CDR3 DNA sequence: TGTGCCAGCAGCGGAAATTTCATTGGGGGCCCAGATACGCAGTATTTT. Translation: CASSGNFIGGPDTQYF.

The chain combines TRBV3-1 (or the pseudogene TRBV3-2) with TRBJ1-6, with D unclear. The germline gives CDR1 LGHDT, CDR2 YNNKEL (reference sequence). Between the trimmed V and J ends, which lost 0 bases and 9 bases, there was a span of 12 bases. This CDR3 region has 15 residues. Written as DNA, the CDR3 is TGTGCCAGCAGCCAAGAGGGAGGCTCGGGTTCACCCCTCCACTTT. It is translated as CASSQEGGSGSPLHF.

The chain uses TRBV28 and TRBJ1-1, with a weak D call TRBD1 (6 bases). Germline V lookup: CDR1 MDHEN, CDR2 SYDVKM. The CDR3 has 13 amino acids. V was pared by 10 bases and J by 0 bases, with 12 bases between. The CDR3 DNA follows: TGTGCCACCGCGGACAGACTGAACACTGAAGCTTTCTTT. It translates to CATADRLNTEAFF.